These 18 T cell receptor beta chains were sequenced from one sample in a study of beta chain features in type 1 diabetes. TCRB transcripts that were expressed got sequenced, as all of the isolated RNA had been reverse transcribed. Data came from immunoSEQ multiplex PCR; TCRdb stores just in-frame clones and leaves some out. The table records 900,000 or so clones, about a sixth of them present only once. Sequencing was carried out using naive CD4+ T cells from blood. Receptors originate from a woman younger than 30 in good health.

The J gene is TRBJ2-7, the V gene TRBV7-2; perhaps TRBD2 as D (7 bases). The V gene's germline CDR1 is SGHTA and CDR2 FQGNSA. Trimming left V 5 bases short and J 3 bases short, with 17 bases between. The CDR3 contains 15 residues. The CDR3 region is CASSRGGEGHYEQYF. The CDR3 region has the DNA TGTGCCAGCAGCCGAGGGGGGGAGGGCCACTACGAGCAGTACTTC.

This clone has only a few counts. The rearrangement uses TRBV29-1 and TRBJ1-2; D may be TRBD1 (6 bases). There are 15 residues in the CDR3. From germline, CDR1 is SQVTM and CDR2 ANQGSEA. Trimming took 5 bases from V and 6 from J, leaving 22 bases between them. The CDR3 loop is CSVPVGGRGANGYTF. For the CDR3, the DNA is TGCAGCGTTCCCGTAGGGGGGCGGGGCGCGAATGGCTACACCTTC.

This clone came up a few times. The chain couples TRBV9 to TRBJ2-3; tentatively, D is TRBD2 (5 bases). The CDR3 sequence is 15 residues long. The V gene lost 0 bases and the J gene lost 8 bases, with 16 bases spanning the gap. CDR1 is SGDLS and CDR2 is YYNGEE in the germline V gene. CDR3 sequence reads: CASSVATGFAGTQYF. The CDR3 DNA reads as TGTGCCAGCAGCGTAGCTACTGGGTTTGCGGGTACGCAGTATTTT. The full variable domain, its missing parts supplied by reference TRBV9 and TRBJ2-3, is DSGVTQTPKHLITATGQRVTLRCSPRSGDLSVYWYQQSLDQGLQFLIQYYNGEERAKGNILERFSAQQFPDLHSELNLSSLELGDSALYFCASSVATGFAGTQYFGPGTRLTVL.

The rearrangement links TRBV28 to TRBJ2-6; TRBD1 aligns across 9 bases. The V gene's germline CDR1 is MDHEN and CDR2 SYDVKM. This CDR3 has 19 residues. V was clipped by 5 bases and J by 0 bases; unmatched bases: 11. The CDR3 loop reads CASSTPSTGGLSGANVLTF. Here the CDR3 DNA reads TGTGCCAGCAGTACCCCCTCGACAGGGGGGCTCTCTGGGGCCAACGTCCTGACTTTC.

V gene TRBV7-6 combines with J gene TRBJ2-7; 7 nucleotides line up with TRBD1. Trimming at V came to 5 bases and at J to 2 bases, leaving 6 bases not matched to a gene. Germline V gene data show CDR1 as SGHVS and CDR2 as FNYEAQ. The CDR3 spans 14 residues. CDR3 coding DNA: TGTGCCAGCAGCGCTACAGGGGCCCCCTACGAGCAGTACTTC. This gives the protein CASSATGAPYEQYF. The full variable domain, rest sourced from reference TRBV7-6 and TRBJ2-7, is GAGVSQSPRYKVTKRGQDVALRCDPISGHVSLYWYRQALGQGPEFLTYFNYEAQQDKSGLPNDRFSAERPEGSISTLTIQRTEQRDSAMYRCASSATGAPYEQYFGPGTRLTVT.

The chain joins TRBV5-1 to TRBJ2-5; 8 nucleotides agree with TRBD2. Looked up from germline, CDR1 is SGHRS and CDR2 is YFSETQ. With 5 bases clipped from V and 5 bases from J, the junction kept 20 bases outside the gene matches. The CDR3 covers 18 residues. The CDR3 is CASSTIFLTGTSDETQYF. The CDR3 DNA reads TGCGCCAGCAGTACTATCTTCCTGACCGGGACTAGTGATGAGACCCAGTACTTC.

This clone occurred a few times. The J gene is TRBJ2-7, the V gene TRBV6-5; 8 nucleotides match TRBD2. Germline CDR1 and CDR2: MNHEY and SVGAGI. This CDR3 contains 14 residues. J lost 5 bases, V lost 3 bases, and 6 bases had no gene match. The CDR3 DNA sequence: TGTGCCAGCAGTTATCGGAGCGGGAGTAACGAGCAGTACTTC. This gives the protein CASSYRSGSNEQYF.

The chain is built from TRBV11-2 and TRBJ2-7, with 9 bases aligning to TRBD1. V dropped 5 bases and J dropped 3; count of bases not matched to a gene: 5. The V gene's germline CDR1 is SGHAT and CDR2 FQNNGV. This CDR3 has 14 amino acids. This CDR3 is CASSIGTGNYEQYF. CDR3 nucleotide sequence: TGTGCCAGCAGCATCGGGACAGGGAACTACGAGCAGTACTTC.

The chain joins TRBV29-1 to TRBJ2-1; TRBD2 agrees at 14 bases. With V trimmed by 3 bases and J by 10 bases, 11 bases remained unmatched. Germline CDR1 reads SQVTM; CDR2 reads ANQGSEA. This CDR3 contains 16 residues. For the CDR3, the DNA is TGCAGCGTTGACGTATCATTGACTAGCGGGAGGGGAGAGCAGTTCTTC. Its protein product is CSVDVSLTSGRGEQFF.

This chain joins TRBV2 and TRBJ2-7; tentative D call: TRBD1 (5 bases). The V end was cut by 7 bases, the J end by 3 bases, with 7 bases between. This CDR3 contains 11 residues. The germline V gene has CDR1 SNHLY and CDR2 FYNNEI. In nucleotides, the CDR3 is TGTGCCAGCACGCAGGGCTACGAGCAGTACTTC. Translating it yields CASTQGYEQYF.

The chain is built from TRBV4-3 and TRBJ2-1; TRBD2 matches 12 bases. Germline values: CDR1 LGHNA, CDR2 YSLEER. This CDR3 comprises 18 residues. Germline trimming cut 1 base from V and 10 bases from J; bases unmatched to any gene: 14. The CDR3, as DNA: TGCGCCAGCAGCCAAGCCGGGCGGCTAGCGGGAGGGCCGTACGAGCAGTTCTTC. Translated: CASSQAGRLAGGPYEQFF.

This clone was seen more than once but under ten times. The rearrangement joins TRBV7-2 to TRBJ2-3, with 9 bases aligning to TRBD2. Germline CDR1 SGHTA, CDR2 FQGNSA. Trimming cost V 5 bases and J 1 base; bases outside gene matches: 1. The CDR3 is 14 residues long. CDR3 region: CASSRLAGTDTQYF. The CDR3 nucleotides read TGTGCCAGCAGCCGACTAGCGGGCACAGATACGCAGTATTTT. Full variable domain (remainder filled in from reference TRBV7-2 and TRBJ2-3): GAGVSQSPSNKVTEKGKDVELRCDPISGHTALYWYRQSLGQGLEFLIYFQGNSAPDKSGLPSDRFSAERTGGSVSTLTIQRTQQEDSAVYLCASSRLAGTDTQYFGPGTRLTVL.

This clone has just a few counts. The chain carries TRBV5-4 and TRBJ1-3; D gene uncertain. This CDR3 has 18 residues. The germline V and J ends were trimmed by 1 base and 3 bases, with 20 bases remaining between them. CDR1 and CDR2 (germline): SGHNT, YYREEE (reference sequence). CDR3 DNA: TGTGCCAGCAGCTTGACTATCAGCTCCGGTAATGATGGAAACACCATATATTTT. Its protein product is CASSLTISSGNDGNTIYF. The whole variable domain, remainder taken from reference TRBV5-4 and TRBJ1-3, is ETGVTQSPTHLIKTRGQQVTLRCSSQSGHNTVSWYQQALGQGPQFIFQYYREEENGRGNFPPRFSGLQFPNYSSELNVNALELDDSALYLCASSLTISSGNDGNTIYFGEGSWLTVV.

This clone was seen a handful of times. In DNA form, the CDR3 reads TGTGCCAGCAGTTTTCGGGTAGCGGGAGTCTCCTACGAGCAGTACTTC. Protein product: CASSFRVAGVSYEQYF. The rearrangement uses TRBV27 and TRBJ2-7, with 9 bases matching TRBD2. V was pared by 3 bases and J by 0 bases, with 6 bases of the junction left unmatched. The CDR3 length is 16 residues. The V gene's germline CDR1 is MNHEY and CDR2 SMNVEV (reference sequence).

This clone turned up a few times. Other nucleotide sequences from this sample produce the same CDR3. The rearrangement uses TRBV6-5 and TRBJ1-2; a possible D gene is TRBD1 (6 bases). In germline, CDR1 is MNHEY, CDR2 SVGAGI. Trimming left V 5 bases short and J 2 bases short, with 9 bases between. The CDR3 extends over 13 amino acids. The CDR3 loop is CASSRDRNYGYTF. The CDR3 DNA follows: TGTGCCAGCAGTCGCGACAGGAACTATGGCTACACCTTC.

V gene TRBV7-2 combines with J gene TRBJ2-1; the D gene is possibly TRBD2 (6 bases). This CDR3 comprises 14 residues. The V end was cut by 4 bases, the J end by 10 bases, with 17 bases between. The germline V gene encodes CDR1 SGHTA and CDR2 FQGNSA. In DNA form, the CDR3 reads TGTGCCAGCAGCTCAAGGAGGCCTCGGGGGGAGCAGTTCTTC. This codes for CASSSRRPRGEQFF.

The chain recombines TRBV6-5 with TRBJ1-1; D possibly corresponds to TRBD1 (6 bases). This CDR3 has 15 residues. V shed 0 bases and J shed 5 bases, with 13 bases lying between them. The germline gives CDR1 MNHEY, CDR2 SVGAGI. CDR3 nucleotides: TGTGCCAGCAGTTACTCGGGACACCCAGGGACTGAAGCTTTCTTT. It translates to CASSYSGHPGTEAFF.

This chain links TRBV10-2 with TRBJ1-1, with D possibly matching TRBD1 (5 bases). Germline loops: CDR1 WSHSY, CDR2 SAAADI. This CDR3 has 15 amino acids. Trimming removed 1 base at V and 6 bases at J, with 15 bases between. The CDR3 protein is CASSEWARKGAEAFF. The CDR3 nucleotides are TGCGCCAGCAGTGAGTGGGCCCGAAAAGGGGCTGAAGCTTTCTTT.